The 18 T cell receptor beta chains below come from one sample, sequenced in a study of blood T cell repertoires in COVID-19. Here immunoSEQ multiplex PCR was the method, and the copy in TCRdb shows in-frame clones only, minus some. The data contain about 230,000 clones, 75% to 90% of them singletons. Sequenced material: peripheral blood. These receptors all stem from a man in his forties with acute or convalescent COVID-19.

The rearrangement links TRBV7-9 to TRBJ1-1, with D tentatively TRBD1 (6 bases). Trimming took 1 base from V and 0 from J, leaving 12 bases between them. The CDR3 covers 16 residues. Germline assignment: CDR1 SEHNR and CDR2 FQNEAQ (reference sequence). For the CDR3, the DNA is TGTGCCAGCAGCTTAGGGCTCGGGACACTGAACACTGAAGCTTTCTTT. This codes for CASSLGLGTLNTEAFF.

This rearrangement joins TRBV25-1 to TRBJ2-7, with unresolved D. The V gene lost 7 bases and the J gene lost 3 bases, with 13 bases spanning the gap. The germline CDR1 and CDR2 sequences are MGHDK and SYGVNS. The CDR3 has 13 amino acids. In DNA, the CDR3 is TGTGCCAGCACGAGCTGGCGGAACTACGAGCAGTACTTC. As protein: CASTSWRNYEQYF.

This sequence joins TRBV5-1 and TRBJ1-4; weak D call: TRBD1 (6 bases). This CDR3 region has 13 residues. V shed 2 bases and J shed 7 bases, with 9 bases lying between them. Germline V lookup: CDR1 SGHRS, CDR2 YFSETQ. The CDR3: CASSLQGIEKLFF. The CDR3 coding sequence is TGCGCCAGCAGCTTACAGGGAATTGAAAAACTGTTTTTT.

V and J are TRBV7-2 and TRBJ1-5; the D gene is possibly TRBD1 (6 bases). V was trimmed by 1 base and J by 2 bases, leaving 15 bases between them. CDR1 is SGHTA, CDR2 FQGNSA, per germline. This CDR3 is 17 amino acids long. CDR3 sequence (DNA): TGTGCCAGCAGCTTAGGGTTTTCAGGGGTGGGCAATCAGCCCCAGCATTTT. Amino acids: CASSLGFSGVGNQPQHF.

V usage is TRBV6-5 and J usage is TRBJ2-7; tentative D call: TRBD2 (5 bases). CDR1 is MNHEY and CDR2 is SVGAGI in the germline V gene. Trimming removed 5 bases at V and 2 bases at J, with 10 bases between. The CDR3 has 13 amino acids. CDR3 nucleotides: TGTGCCAGCAGTCCTCACGGGACCTACGAGCAGTACTTC. Translation gives CASSPHGTYEQYF.

The gene calls are TRBV7-2 and TRBJ2-1, with TRBD2 identical over 7 bases. V gave up 3 bases and J gave up 6 bases; unmatched junction bases: 5. Germline CDR1 is SGHTA and CDR2 is FQGNSA. There are 14 residues in the CDR3. CDR3 amino acids: CASSFSGSGNEQFF. CDR3 DNA sequence: TGTGCCAGCAGCTTTAGCGGGTCGGGCAATGAGCAGTTCTTC.

The chain links TRBV19 to TRBJ2-7; a weak D match, TRBD2 (7 bases). There are 14 residues in the CDR3. V was clipped by 3 bases and J by 6 bases, with 15 bases between them. Germline V gives CDR1 LNHDA, CDR2 SQIVND (reference sequence). CDR3 coding DNA: TGTGCCAGTAGTATCCGGGGGGCCCTGGGCGAGCAGTACTTC. Its translation is CASSIRGALGEQYF. The variable domain in full, with the rest retrieved from reference TRBV19 and TRBJ2-7, is DGGITQSPKYLFRKEGQNVTLSCEQNLNHDAMYWYRQDPGQGLRLIYYSQIVNDFQKGDIAEGYSVSREKKESFPLTVTSAQKNPTAFYLCASSIRGALGEQYFGPGTRLTVT.

This chain connects TRBV6-5 to TRBJ2-7; TRBD2 might be the D (6 bases). V lost 6 bases and J lost 0, with 15 bases in between. This CDR3 spans 15 amino acids. Germline loops: CDR1 MNHEY, CDR2 SVGAGI. Here the CDR3 reads CASSLQGLSSYEQYF. CDR3 coding DNA: TGTGCCAGCAGCCTCCAGGGACTTTCCTCCTACGAGCAGTACTTC.

The genes are TRBV5-1 and TRBJ1-1; 7 nucleotides agree with TRBD1. The trim removed 2 bases at V and 3 bases at J, leaving 4 bases unmatched. The germline gives CDR1 SGHRS, CDR2 YFSETQ. CDR3 length: 14 amino acids. CDR3 sequence (DNA): TGCGCCAGCAGCTTCAAGGGGGCGGACACTGAAGCTTTCTTT. It translates to CASSFKGADTEAFF.

This rearrangement joins TRBV9 to TRBJ2-2; 11 nucleotides agree with TRBD2. Germline CDR1 reads SGDLS; CDR2 reads YYNGEE. The junction had 5 bases not matched to a gene; V was cut back by 3 bases and J by 1 base. There are 17 residues in the CDR3. Written as DNA, the CDR3 is TGTGCCAGCAGCGCTGAGGGACTAGCGGTGAACACCGGGGAGCTGTTTTTT. This gives the protein CASSAEGLAVNTGELFF.

The chain carries TRBV3-1 (or the pseudogene TRBV3-2) and TRBJ2-3, with 12 bases aligning to TRBD2. V was clipped by 8 bases and J by 3 bases; unmatched bases: 6. Germline CDR1 is LGHDT and CDR2 is YNNKEL (reference sequence). This CDR3 contains 15 residues. CDR3 bases: TGTGCCAGCCAGCTAGCGGGAGGGCGAACAGATACGCAGTATTTT. Translated, it gives CASQLAGGRTDTQYF.

This clone was found a few times. The chain uses TRBV6-5 and TRBJ1-5, with D perhaps TRBD1 (5 bases). V dropped 7 bases and J dropped 5 bases, with 18 bases sitting between them. Germline V gene sequence: CDR1 MNHEY, CDR2 SVGAGI. CDR3 length equals 15 residues. The DNA of the CDR3 is TGTGCCAGCACAACGGTTAGCAGGGATGATCAGCCCCAGCATTTT. The encoded protein is CASTTVSRDDQPQHF.

In its sample, this clone was seen a few times. V usage is TRBV19 and J usage is TRBJ2-7; no reliable D call. The CDR3 consists of 13 residues. Germline assignment: CDR1 LNHDA and CDR2 SQIVND (reference sequence). The germline V and J ends were trimmed by 3 bases and 3 bases, with 9 bases remaining between them. The CDR3 region is CASSMKLYYEQYF. The CDR3 DNA reads as TGTGCCAGTAGTATGAAACTTTACTACGAGCAGTACTTC. Filled out from reference TRBV19 and TRBJ2-7, the complete variable domain reads DGGITQSPKYLFRKEGQNVTLSCEQNLNHDAMYWYRQDPGQGLRLIYYSQIVNDFQKGDIAEGYSVSREKKESFPLTVTSAQKNPTAFYLCASSMKLYYEQYFGPGTRLTVT.

The chain combines TRBV7-2 with TRBJ1-6; maybe TRBD1 (6 bases). Germline assignment: CDR1 SGHTA and CDR2 FQGNSA. The CDR3 extends over 17 amino acids. Trimming cost V 5 bases and J 7 bases, with 21 bases left between them. CDR3 sequence: CASSPGGSRVGNSPLHF. The DNA of the CDR3 is TGTGCCAGCAGCCCGGGGGGCAGCAGGGTAGGGAATTCACCCCTCCACTTT.

The chain links TRBV2 to TRBJ2-2, with 9 positions matching TRBD2. The CDR3 totals 14 residues. The V gene end was trimmed by 4 bases and the J gene end by 4 bases; junction bases not matched to a gene: 1. Looked up from germline, CDR1 is SNHLY and CDR2 is FYNNEI. For the CDR3, the DNA is TGTGCCAGCAGTGGACTAGCGGTCACCGGGGAGCTGTTTTTT. Encoded protein: CASSGLAVTGELFF.

J is TRBJ1-1 and V is TRBV5-5; weak D call: TRBD1 (6 bases). From germline, CDR1 is SGHKS and CDR2 YYEKEE (reference sequence). This CDR3 region has 15 residues. V was pared by 0 bases and J by 4 bases, with 13 bases between. CDR3: CASSLGQGWSTEAFF. The DNA of the CDR3 is TGTGCCAGCAGCTTGGGGCAGGGGTGGAGCACTGAAGCTTTCTTT.

This chain joins TRBV11-2 and TRBJ2-7, with 13 nucleotides matching TRBD2. Germline loops: CDR1 SGHAT, CDR2 FQNNGV. J gave up 2 bases and V 0 bases, and 4 bases lay outside the gene matches. The CDR3 consists of 17 residues. DNA of the CDR3: TGTGCCAGCAGCTTAGAAGCCGGACTAGCGGGGGCCTACGAGCAGTACTTC. Translating gives CASSLEAGLAGAYEQYF.

This clone appeared once. V is TRBV19 and J is TRBJ1-1, with D uncertain. Per germline, CDR1 LNHDA and CDR2 SQIVND (reference sequence). Between the trimmed V and J ends, which lost 5 bases and 0 bases, there was a span of 10 bases. This CDR3 contains 14 residues. DNA of the CDR3: TGTGCCAGTAGTCCCGGCGGGGTGAACACTGAAGCTTTCTTT. Protein sequence: CASSPGGVNTEAFF.